This entry lists 23 T cell receptor beta chains sequenced from one sample in a study of T cells in women clearing cervical HPV infection. The repertoire was sequenced with immunoSEQ multiplex PCR; TCRdb's copy has only in-frame clones and lacks some. This sample's clone table lists over 45,000 clones. The sequencing sample was made of blood buffy coat. These receptors came from a woman aged 18 to 75 with a cervical HPV16 infection that either progressed to CIN3+ or cleared (not recorded which).

A word on this clone: From the germline J gene comes the end of the CDR3, since the read stops 3 residues before it. The chain carries TRBV30 and TRBJ2-1, with TRBD1 matching 8 bases. The CDR3 is 15 residues long. V dropped 0 bases and J dropped 7; count of bases not matched to a gene: 8. CDR1 and CDR2 from the germline V gene are GTSNPN and SVGIG (reference sequence). The CDR3 loop reads CAWSVGQGARNEQFF. The sequenced CDR3 bases are TGTGCCTGGAGTGTGGGGCAGGGGGCGCGTAATGAG.

About this clone: The read halts 3 residues ahead of the CDR3 end, with the missing end drawn from the germline J gene. The V and J genes are TRBV12-3 or TRBV12-4 and TRBJ2-7, with 7 bases aligning to TRBD2. With 1 base clipped from V and 5 bases from J, the junction kept 5 bases outside the gene matches. This CDR3 has 14 amino acids. CDR3 DNA, as far as it was read: TGTGCCAGCAGTTTAGTTTCTAGCGGCCACGAG. As protein: CASSLVSSGHE. The complete CDR3 sequence is CASSLVSSGHEQYF.

As for this clone: The sequence runs out 3 residues before the end of the CDR3; the remainder is reconstructed from the germline J gene. The chain employs TRBV5-1 and TRBJ2-5; D remains unclear. The CDR3 is 11 amino acids. Germline-derived CDR1 and CDR2 are SGHRS and YFSETQ. Trimming pared 5 bases from V and 4 bases from J, leaving 6 bases between. CDR3 DNA (partial): TGCGCCAGCAGTTCCGGAGAGACC. The encoded protein is CASSSGET. The whole CDR3 region reads CASSSGETQYF.

A remark on this clone: The read falls 3 residues short of the CDR3 end, and the missing part is taken from the germline J gene. The genes are TRBV11-1 and TRBJ2-7, with 10 bases matching TRBD2. V lost 3 bases to trimming and J lost 2 bases; unmatched junction nucleotides: 4. Per germline, CDR1 SGHAT and CDR2 FQDESV (reference sequence). The CDR3 consists of 15 residues. The part of the CDR3 DNA that was read is TGTGCCAGCAGCTTCCGAAGCGGGGGGGCCTACGAG. Its translation: CASSFRSGGAYE. The entire CDR3 reads CASSFRSGGAYEQYF.

As regards this clone: From the germline J gene comes the end of the CDR3, since the read stops 3 residues before it. The chain links TRBV7-9 to TRBJ2-4, with a weak D call TRBD1 (5 bases). From germline, CDR1 is SEHNR and CDR2 FQNEAQ (reference sequence). CDR3 length: 15 amino acids. The CDR3 sequence: CASSLFREVIGGQYF. The DNA read from the CDR3 is TGTGCCAGCAGCTTGTTCAGGGAAGTAATTGGTGGT. The whole variable domain, remainder taken from reference TRBV7-9 and TRBJ2-4, is DTGVSQNPRHKITKRGQNVTFRCDPISEHNRLYWYRQTLGQGPEFLTYFQNEAQLEKSRLLSDRFSAERPKGSFSTLEIQRTEQGDSAMYLCASSLFREVIGGQYFGAGTRLSVL.

Notes on this clone: The sequence runs out 3 residues before the end of the CDR3; the remainder is reconstructed from the germline J gene. The chain carries TRBV6-1 and TRBJ2-3, with 9 bases identical to TRBD1. The germline CDR1 and CDR2 sequences are MNHNS and SASEGT. The CDR3 is 16 amino acids. The chain's CDR3 is CASSEWDRDSNQPQYF. The CDR3 DNA, read in part, is TGTGCCAGCAGTGAATGGGACAGGGACAGCAATCAGCCG.

As for this clone: The observed sequence ends 3 residues before the CDR3 terminus, with the missing tail filled in from the germline J gene. This chain links TRBV7-3 with TRBJ2-3; D is perhaps TRBD2 (6 bases). Germline V gene data show CDR1 as SGHTA and CDR2 as FQGTGA. The CDR3 covers 15 residues. V dropped 2 bases and J dropped 1 base, with 10 bases sitting between them. CDR3: CASSLFGGGTDTQYF. The CDR3 bases that were read are TGTGCCAGCAGCTTATTTGGCGGGGGCACAGATACG.

About this clone: From the germline J gene comes the end of the CDR3, since the read stops 3 residues before it. The chain has TRBV10-3 and TRBJ2-2, with D uncertain. The CDR3 has 12 amino acids. Germline CDR1 is ENHRY and CDR2 is SYGVKD. With 4 bases removed from V and 7 bases from J, the gap between germline ends came to 7 bases. Here the CDR3 reads CAISARGGELFF. The CDR3 bases that were read are TGTGCCATCAGTGCGAGAGGCGGGGAG.

Regarding this clone: The observed sequence ends 3 residues before the CDR3 terminus, with the missing tail filled in from the germline J gene. This chain connects TRBV30 to TRBJ1-2; TRBD1 aligns across 8 bases. In germline, CDR1 is GTSNPN, CDR2 SVGIG (reference sequence). The length of the CDR3 is 13 residues. V dropped 1 base and J dropped 3; count of bases not matched to a gene: 1. The CDR3 protein is CAWSAGGYYGYTF. Incomplete CDR3 DNA: TGTGCCTGGAGTGCAGGGGGCTACTATGGC.

Concerning this clone itself: The missing CDR3 end, 3 residues past where the read stops, is filled in from the germline J gene. This chain connects TRBV2 to TRBJ1-4, with 10 bases identical to TRBD1. Germline V gene data show CDR1 as SNHLY and CDR2 as FYNNEI. The CDR3 is 15 residues long. CDR3 sequence reads: CASSTGQGNSSPLFF. Incomplete CDR3 DNA: TGTGCCAGCAGTACGGGACAGGGGAATAGTTCACCA. Combining the CDR3 with reference TRBV2 and TRBJ1-4 gives the whole variable domain EPEVTQTPSHQVTQMGQEVILRCVPISNHLYFYWYRQILGQKVEFLVSFYNNEISEKSEIFDDQFSVERPDGSNFTLKIRSTKLEDSAMYFCASSTGQGNSSPLFFGSGTQLSVL.

Concerning this clone itself: The sequenced fragment ends 3 residues before the CDR3 boundary, so the rest is inferred from the germline J gene. The rearrangement joins TRBV7-2 to TRBJ1-6; D is unclear. The CDR3 consists of 12 residues. Per the germline V gene, CDR1 is SGHTA and CDR2 is FQGNSA. Partial CDR3 DNA: TGTGCCAGCAGCCCGCGGGGTGTCGCC. Encoded protein: CASSPRGVA. The CDR3 reads in full as CASSPRGVALHF.

Regarding this clone: Read coverage stops 3 residues before the CDR3 terminus; the germline J gene supplies the remainder. The chain recombines TRBV2 with TRBJ2-7; possibly TRBD2 for D (6 bases). Germline V lookup: CDR1 SNHLY, CDR2 FYNNEI. V was pared by 6 bases and J by 0 bases, with 6 bases between. This CDR3 is built from 12 residues. CDR3 region: CASRDYSYEQYF. CDR3 DNA (partial): TGTGCCAGCAGGGACTACTCCTACGAG.

As for this clone: The sequenced fragment ends 3 residues before the CDR3 boundary, so the rest is inferred from the germline J gene. The chain joins TRBV20-1 to TRBJ1-2; no clear D. The CDR3 extends over 11 amino acids. Trimming took off 7 bases at V and 2 bases at J, with 8 bases between the two ends. CDR1 is DFQATT and CDR2 is SNEGSKA in the germline V gene (reference sequence). The CDR3 here is CSVEYNYGYTF. The part of the CDR3 DNA that was read is TGCAGTGTAGAGTACAACTATGGC.

About this clone: The read terminates 3 residues before the CDR3 end, so the remaining end is supplied by the germline J gene. V and J are TRBV19 and TRBJ2-7; TRBD1 is a possible D gene (6 bases). This CDR3 contains 15 residues. The germline gives CDR1 LNHDA, CDR2 SQIVND (reference sequence). V lost 1 base to trimming and J lost 6 bases, with 16 bases between them. CDR3 DNA (partial): TGTGCCAGTAGTATAGGAACAGGGTATGTCGGCGAG. Encoded protein: CASSIGTGYVGE. The full CDR3 is CASSIGTGYVGEQYF.

Notes on this clone: Read data end 3 residues before the CDR3 end; the end is taken from the germline J gene. This chain links TRBV9 with TRBJ1-1, with TRBD1 matching over 7 bases. The CDR3 has 13 residues. Losses at the gene ends were 4 bases for V and 3 bases for J; bases not matched to a gene: 3. The V gene's germline CDR1 is SGDLS and CDR2 YYNGEE. CDR3 DNA, as far as it was read: TGTGCCAGCAGCCGTACAGGGGACACTGAA. Residues: CASSRTGDTE. The full CDR3 protein is CASSRTGDTEAFF.

The CDR3 sequence: CASTPRGHYEQYF. The sequenced part of the CDR3 DNA is TGTGCCAGTACCCCAAGAGGGCACTACGAG. The V call is TRBV19, the J call TRBJ2-7, with a possible D match to TRBD2 (5 bases). The DNA ends 3 residues before the CDR3 does, and the rest of the CDR3 is filled in from the germline J gene. The CDR3 runs to 13 residues. V shed 7 bases and J shed 3 bases, with 13 bases lying between them. CDR1 and CDR2 from the germline V gene are LNHDA and SQIVND (reference sequence).

For this clone: Read sequence stops 3 residues before the CDR3 end, and the germline J gene provides the missing end. This chain connects TRBV5-1 to TRBJ1-2, with a possible D match to TRBD1 (6 bases). This CDR3 is built from 14 residues. V was cut by 4 bases and J by 2 bases, with 12 bases left in between. In germline, CDR1 is SGHRS, CDR2 YFSETQ. CDR3 DNA, as far as it was read: TGCGCCAGCAGCGGGGTTACAGGGAACTATGGC. Translating it yields CASSGVTGNYG. The entire CDR3 protein reads CASSGVTGNYGYTF.

CDR3 DNA, as far as it was read: TGCAGTGCTAGAAGGGGGAGCTCCTACAATGAG. It yields the protein CSARRGSSYNE. The entire CDR3 is CSARRGSSYNEQFF. The rearrangement links TRBV20-1 to TRBJ2-1; maybe TRBD1 (6 bases). Coverage ceases 3 residues before the CDR3 finishes, and the germline J gene fills in the end. Germline V lookup: CDR1 DFQATT, CDR2 SNEGSKA (reference sequence). The V end was cut by 2 bases, the J end by 0 bases, with 8 bases between. This CDR3 contains 14 residues.

As for this clone: The sequenced fragment ends 3 residues before the CDR3 boundary, so the rest is inferred from the germline J gene. The J gene is TRBJ1-1, the V gene TRBV5-6; 7 bases are a match to TRBD1. The CDR3 has 13 residues. J lost 4 bases, V lost 4 bases, and 4 bases had no gene match. Germline V gene data show CDR1 as SGHDT and CDR2 as YYEEEE. The CDR3 loop is CASSPTGLTEAFF. CDR3 DNA (partial): TGTGCCAGCAGCCCGACAGGGCTCACTGAA.

Turning to this clone: The missing CDR3 end, 3 residues past where the read stops, is filled in from the germline J gene. This chain joins TRBV6-1 and TRBJ1-2; tentatively, D is TRBD1 (5 bases). Germline V CDR1 and CDR2: MNHNS, SASEGT. The V end was cut by 1 base, the J end by 0 bases, with 9 bases between. The CDR3 is 15 amino acids. This CDR3 reads CASSEGTGANYGYTF. CDR3 bases read: TGTGCCAGCAGTGAAGGGACGGGGGCTAACTATGGC.

With regard to this clone: The read falls 3 residues short of the CDR3 end, and the missing part is taken from the germline J gene. This chain connects TRBV7-9 to TRBJ1-1; TRBD1 matches at 9 bases. The germline gives CDR1 SEHNR, CDR2 FQNEAQ (reference sequence). The CDR3 loop spans 14 amino acids. Trimming cost V 5 bases and J 1 base; bases outside gene matches: 2. This chain's CDR3 is CASSIQGANTEAFF. The CDR3 DNA, read in part, is TGTGCCAGCAGCATACAGGGGGCGAACACTGAA.

With regard to this clone: The CDR3 is cut off 3 residues early in the read; its end comes from the germline J gene. The chain carries TRBV2 and TRBJ1-1; a weak D match, TRBD1 (5 bases). The length of the CDR3 is 15 residues. CDR1 SNHLY and CDR2 FYNNEI come from the germline V gene. Incomplete CDR3 DNA: TGTGCCAGCAGTGAAGCGCTTCGGGGGTCGGGTGTA. Protein sequence: CASSEALRGSGV. The complete CDR3 protein is CASSEALRGSGVAFF.

About this clone itself: The read gets to within 3 residues of the CDR3 end, and the germline J gene fills in the rest. The chain couples TRBV5-1 to TRBJ2-1; D is unresolved. CDR1 SGHRS and CDR2 YFSETQ come from the germline V gene. The germline V and J ends were trimmed by 6 bases and 9 bases, with 16 bases remaining between them. There are 13 residues in the CDR3. The sequenced part of the CDR3 DNA is TGCGCCAGCACCGAACCGTCGACTCGTGAG. Its translation: CASTEPSTRE. The CDR3 in full is CASTEPSTREQFF.